This T cell receptor beta chain was found in a study of cytomegalovirus exposure and HLA in healthy donors. With respect to this clone: Antigen specificity is unknown.

13 Jbeta primers and 60 Vbeta primers were used for the PCR. As handled by the study authors: An analysis performed later counted about 80 million unique TCR beta chains (approximately 10 million of them shared). Clones were read by immunoSEQ multiplex PCR, and TCRdb kept only the in-frame ones, dropping some. The V and J calls and clone size are taken from that table; D and trimming were inferred from the DNA. The data show some 180,000 clones, with roughly 80% seen just once and approximately 1.3% held by the top ten. Study results and caveats: Analysis was carried out at a later point, and it linked a missense DCLRE1C variant to TCR beta V- and J-gene trimming. Most of the TCR beta V segments (in an earlier analysis) were productive either about 87% or about 30% of the time.

The TCR sequence derives from a girl between 5 and 17 years old in good health and CMV-seropositive. The specimen was PBMCs.

CDR3 amino acids: CASAHSTEAFF. CDR3 in DNA: TGTGCTAGTGCTCACTCGACAGAAGCTTTCTTT. This chain uses TRBV12-5 with TRBJ1-1; D is unresolved. The germline gives CDR1 LGHNT, CDR2 FRNRAP. V lost 7 bases to trimming and J lost 8 bases, with 11 bases between them. This CDR3 has 11 amino acids.